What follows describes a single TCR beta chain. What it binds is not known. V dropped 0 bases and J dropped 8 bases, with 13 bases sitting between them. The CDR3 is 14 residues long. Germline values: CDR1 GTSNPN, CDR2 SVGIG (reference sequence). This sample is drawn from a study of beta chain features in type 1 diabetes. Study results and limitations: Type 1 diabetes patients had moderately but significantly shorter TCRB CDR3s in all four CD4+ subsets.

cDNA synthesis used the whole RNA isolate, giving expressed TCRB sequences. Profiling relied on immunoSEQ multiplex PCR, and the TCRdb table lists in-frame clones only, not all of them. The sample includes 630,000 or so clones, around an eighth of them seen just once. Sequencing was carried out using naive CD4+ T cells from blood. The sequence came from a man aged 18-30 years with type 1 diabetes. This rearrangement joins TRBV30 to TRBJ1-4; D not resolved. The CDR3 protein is CAWSVVQPGEKLFF. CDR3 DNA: TGTGCCTGGAGTGTTGTACAGCCCGGGGAAAAACTGTTTTTT. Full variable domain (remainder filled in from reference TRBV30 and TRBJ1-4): SQTIHQWPATLVQPVGSPLSLECTVEGTSNPNLYWYRQAAGRGLQLLFYSVGIGQISSEVPQNLSASRPQDRQFILSSKKLLLSDSGFYLCAWSVVQPGEKLFFGSGTQLSVL.